This entry is about one T cell receptor (beta chain). The RNA input was roughly 0.45 to 1 ug, and it was reverse transcribed with random hexamers. TCRdb re-called the immunoSEQ multiplex PCR reads with MiXCR, one entry per CDR3 protein. The sample shows approximately 190,000 distinct CDR3 sequences, approximately 96% of them seen only once. This sample is drawn from a study of CD8 T cells in Susac syndrome. Bulk CD8+ and CD4+ cells came from magnetic negative isolation; CD8+ TEMRA by FACS. Germline V gives CDR1 DFQATT, CDR2 SNEGSKA (reference sequence). The CDR3 totals 14 residues. The junction had 8 bases not matched to a gene; V was cut back by 3 bases and J by 5 bases.

The V call is TRBV20-1, the J call TRBJ2-3, with 7 bases matching TRBD1. Sequencing was done on a sample of CD4+ T cells from PBMCs. The TCR originated in a human donor with Susac syndrome. The CDR3 DNA follows: TGCAGTGCTAGGGGGAAGGGGGCGGGAGATACGCAGTATTTT. Amino acid sequence: CSARGKGAGDTQYF.